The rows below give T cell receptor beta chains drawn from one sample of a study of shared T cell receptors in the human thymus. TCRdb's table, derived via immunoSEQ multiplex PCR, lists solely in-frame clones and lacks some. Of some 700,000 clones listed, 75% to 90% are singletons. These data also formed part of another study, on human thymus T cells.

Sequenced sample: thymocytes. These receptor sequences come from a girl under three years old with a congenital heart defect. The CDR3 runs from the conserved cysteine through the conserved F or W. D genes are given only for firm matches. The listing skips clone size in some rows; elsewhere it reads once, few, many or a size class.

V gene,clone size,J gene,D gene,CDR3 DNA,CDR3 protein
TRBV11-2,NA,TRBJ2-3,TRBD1,TGTGCCAGCAGCCCAGGGGGTATAAGGTCTAGCACAGATACGCAGTATTTT,CASSPGGIRSSTDTQYF
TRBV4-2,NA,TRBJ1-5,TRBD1,TGTGCCAGCAGCCAAGAGGGCCGGACAGGGGACTTTAGCAATCAGCCCCAGCATTTT,CASSQEGRTGDFSNQPQHF
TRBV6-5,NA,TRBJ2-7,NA,TGTGCCAGCACTGTCCAGGACTCCTACGAGCAGTACTTC,CASTVQDSYEQYF
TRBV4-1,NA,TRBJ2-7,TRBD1,TGCGCCAGCAGCCAAGAGCCGGGACAGGGGCTCTACGAGCAGTACTTC,CASSQEPGQGLYEQYF
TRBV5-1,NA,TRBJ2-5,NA,TGCGCCAGCAGCTTGCCTACCTACAGGGTTCAAGAGACCCAGTACTTC,CASSLPTYRVQETQYF
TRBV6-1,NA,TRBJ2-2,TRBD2,TGTGCCAGCAGTGGGCGGGGGGATACGATCACCGGGGAGCTGTTTTTT,CASSGRGDTITGELFF
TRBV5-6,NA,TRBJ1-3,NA,TGTGCCAGCAGCCCACCTGGGGGCGGAAACACCATATATTTT,CASSPPGGGNTIYF
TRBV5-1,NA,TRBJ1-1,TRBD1,TGCGCCAGCAGCGTAGTTCCAGGGGGCGTCACTGAAGCTTTCTTT,CASSVVPGGVTEAFF
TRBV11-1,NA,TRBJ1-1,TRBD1,TGTGCCAGCAGCCAGACCGGGACAGGGGGTCCCTGGAACACTGAAGCTTTCTTT,CASSQTGTGGPWNTEAFF
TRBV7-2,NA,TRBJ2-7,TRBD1,TGTGCCAGCAGCTTACCTGTTGTGGGACAGGGGAACTACGAGCAGTACTTC,CASSLPVVGQGNYEQYF
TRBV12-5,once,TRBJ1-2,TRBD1,TGTGCTAGTGGTTTGGCCCGGACAGGGGATGAATATGGCTACACCTTC,CASGLARTGDEYGYTF
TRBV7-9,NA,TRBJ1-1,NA,TGTGCCAGCAGCTTACTCTTTGAGGAAAGAGGGGGGGAGAGCACTGAAGCTTTCTTT,CASSLLFEERGGESTEAFF
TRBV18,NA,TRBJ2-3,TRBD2,TGTGCCAGCTCACCGGGACTAGCGATCACAGATACGCAGTATTTT,CASSPGLAITDTQYF
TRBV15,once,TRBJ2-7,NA,TGTGCCACCAGCATCAGACTGAGAAGTACGTTCGAGCAGTACTTC,CATSIRLRSTFEQYF
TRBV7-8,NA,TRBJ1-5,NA,TGTGCCAGCAGGCGGTCAGGGCTAGGACAGCCCCAGCATTTT,CASRRSGLGQPQHF
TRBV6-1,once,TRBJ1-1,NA,TGTGCCAGCAGCGCAAGCCCTGGGAACACTGAAGCTTTCTTT,CASSASPGNTEAFF
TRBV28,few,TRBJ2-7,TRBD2,TGTGCCAGCAGTGCGGGAGGAGGCGAGCAGTACTTC,CASSAGGGEQYF
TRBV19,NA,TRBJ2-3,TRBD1,TGTGCCAGTAGAAAATTACGGGACAGGGCCAAAGACGATCGATTTCCACCCGACACAGATACGCAGTATTTT,CASRKLRDRAKDDRFPPDTDTQYF
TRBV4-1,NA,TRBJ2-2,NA,TGCGCCAGCAGCCAAAGATCCCAGGGGCTGAACACCGGGGAGCTGTTTTTT,CASSQRSQGLNTGELFF
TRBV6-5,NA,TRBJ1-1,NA,TGTGCCAGCAGTTACTCGCGACAGGAATCAAACACTGAAGCTTTCTTT,CASSYSRQESNTEAFF
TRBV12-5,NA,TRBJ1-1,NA,TGTGCTAGTGCCCGATGGCGTAGGGGTATGAACACTGAAGCTTTCTTT,CASARWRRGMNTEAFF
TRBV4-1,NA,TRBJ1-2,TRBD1,TGCGCCAGCAGCCAGATCGGGACAGGGGAAGGCTACACCTTC,CASSQIGTGEGYTF
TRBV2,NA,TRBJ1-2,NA,TGTGCCAGCAGACCCGGGACTTCTGGCTACACCTTC,CASRPGTSGYTF
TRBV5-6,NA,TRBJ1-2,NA,TGTGCCAGCAGCCCTCCTGTCCGTAGTAACTATGGCTACACCTTC,CASSPPVRSNYGYTF
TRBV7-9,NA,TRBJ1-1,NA,TGTGCCAGCAGCTGTAATAACACTGAAGCTTTCTTT,CASSCNNTEAFF
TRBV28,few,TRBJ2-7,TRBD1,TGTGCCAGCACCCTGACAGGGGCGAACTCCTACGAGCAGTACTTC,CASTLTGANSYEQYF
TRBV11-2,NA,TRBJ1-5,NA,TGTGCCAGCAGCTTAACCCGGAGATATAGCAATCAGCCCCAGCATTTT,CASSLTRRYSNQPQHF
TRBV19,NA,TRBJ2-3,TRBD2,TGTGCCAGTAGTATAGACTCCCTAGCGGGGGGTCCAGATACGCAGTATTTT,CASSIDSLAGGPDTQYF
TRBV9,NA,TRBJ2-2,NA,TGTGCCAGCGGAGGAGGGGCATCGAACACCGGGGAGCTGTTTTTT,CASGGGASNTGELFF
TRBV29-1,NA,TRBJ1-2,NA,TGCAGCGCTGGGGGGGGGTATGGCTACACCTTC,CSAGGGYGYTF